The present T cell receptor (beta chain) was sequenced within a study of T cell changes during pregnancy in multiple sclerosis. TCRdb keeps only in-frame clones here, not all; method: immunoSEQ multiplex PCR. The sample has 25,000 to 30,000 clones, around 94% seen once; the top ten hold around 0.7%. The CDR3 runs to 12 residues. The V gene lost 1 base and the J gene lost 8 bases, with 7 bases spanning the gap. Germline V gives CDR1 SGHDT, CDR2 YYEEEE. Material: CD4+ T cells from peripheral blood mononuclear cells, obtained in the first trimester of pregnancy. The rearrangement uses TRBV5-6 and TRBJ2-1; no reliable D call. The TCR originated in a female donor with multiple sclerosis, enrolled in a pregnancy study. CDR3 in DNA: TGTGCCAGCAGCTTGAATTCCGATGAGCAGTTCTTC. This encodes CASSLNSDEQFF.